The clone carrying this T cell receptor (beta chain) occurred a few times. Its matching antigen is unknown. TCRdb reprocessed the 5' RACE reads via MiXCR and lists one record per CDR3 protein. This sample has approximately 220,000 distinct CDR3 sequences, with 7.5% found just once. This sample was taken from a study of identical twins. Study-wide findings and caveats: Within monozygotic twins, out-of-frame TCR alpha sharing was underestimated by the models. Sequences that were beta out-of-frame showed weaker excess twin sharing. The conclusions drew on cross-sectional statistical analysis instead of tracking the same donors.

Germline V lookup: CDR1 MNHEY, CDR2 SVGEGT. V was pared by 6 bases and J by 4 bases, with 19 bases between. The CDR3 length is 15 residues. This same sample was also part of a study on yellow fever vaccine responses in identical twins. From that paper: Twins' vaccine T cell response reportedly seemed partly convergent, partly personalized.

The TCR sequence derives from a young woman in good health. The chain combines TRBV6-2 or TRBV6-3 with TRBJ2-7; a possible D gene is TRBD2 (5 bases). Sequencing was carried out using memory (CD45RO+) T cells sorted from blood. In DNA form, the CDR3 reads TGTGCCAGCAGGGATTCCGGGAAAAATCGGTACGAGCAGTACTTC. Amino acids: CASRDSGKNRYEQYF.